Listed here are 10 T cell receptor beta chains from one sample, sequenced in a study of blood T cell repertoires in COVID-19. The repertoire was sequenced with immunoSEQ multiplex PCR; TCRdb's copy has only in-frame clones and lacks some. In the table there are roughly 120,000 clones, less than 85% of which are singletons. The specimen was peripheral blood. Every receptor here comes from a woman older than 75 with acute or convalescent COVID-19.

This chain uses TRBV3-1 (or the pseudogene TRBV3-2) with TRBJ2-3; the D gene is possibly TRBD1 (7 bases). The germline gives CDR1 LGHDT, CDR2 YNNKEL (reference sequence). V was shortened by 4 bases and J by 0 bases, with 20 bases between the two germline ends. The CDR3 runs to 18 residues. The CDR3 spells CASSRRLTTGTSTDTQYF. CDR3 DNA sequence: TGTGCCAGCAGCCGGAGACTTACGACAGGGACTAGCACAGATACGCAGTATTTT.

The CDR3 region is CASSLGDRLGGYTF. CDR3 DNA sequence: TGCGCCAGCAGCTTGGGGGACAGGCTGGGAGGCTACACCTTC. V and J are TRBV5-1 and TRBJ1-2, with 8 bases identical to TRBD1. The CDR3 runs to 14 residues. The germline gives CDR1 SGHRS, CDR2 YFSETQ. The V and J ends lost 0 bases and 8 bases, in that order; junction bases with no gene match: 6.

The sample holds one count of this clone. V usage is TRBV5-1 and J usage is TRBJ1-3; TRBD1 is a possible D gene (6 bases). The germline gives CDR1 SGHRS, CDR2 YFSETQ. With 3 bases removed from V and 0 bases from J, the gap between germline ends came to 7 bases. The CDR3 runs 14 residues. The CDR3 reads CASSSTGSGNTIYF. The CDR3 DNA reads TGCGCCAGCAGCTCGACAGGCTCTGGAAACACCATATATTTT.

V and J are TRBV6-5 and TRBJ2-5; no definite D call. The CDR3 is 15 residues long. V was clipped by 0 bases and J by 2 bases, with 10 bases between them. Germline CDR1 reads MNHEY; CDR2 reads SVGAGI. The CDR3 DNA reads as TGTGCCAGCAGTTACTCCCAGGCAGGTCAAGAGACCCAGTACTTC. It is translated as CASSYSQAGQETQYF.

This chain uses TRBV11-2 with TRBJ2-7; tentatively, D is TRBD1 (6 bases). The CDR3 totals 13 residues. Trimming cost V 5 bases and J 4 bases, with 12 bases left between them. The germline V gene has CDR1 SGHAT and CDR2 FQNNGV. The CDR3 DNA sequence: TGTGCCAGCAGCCTCCAGACAGGTTACGAGCAGTACTTC. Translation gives CASSLQTGYEQYF. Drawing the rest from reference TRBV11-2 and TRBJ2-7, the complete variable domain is EAGVAQSPRYKIIEKRQSVAFWCNPISGHATLYWYQQILGQGPKLLIQFQNNGVVDDSQLPKDRFSAERLKGVDSTLKIQPAKLEDSAVYLCASSLQTGYEQYFGPGTRLTVT.

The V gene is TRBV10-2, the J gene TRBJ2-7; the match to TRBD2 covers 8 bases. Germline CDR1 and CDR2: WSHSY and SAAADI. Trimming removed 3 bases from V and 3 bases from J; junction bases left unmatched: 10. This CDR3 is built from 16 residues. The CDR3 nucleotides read TGCGCCAGCAGTGACCGAGATAGCGGGGTCCACTACGAGCAGTACTTC. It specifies CASSDRDSGVHYEQYF.

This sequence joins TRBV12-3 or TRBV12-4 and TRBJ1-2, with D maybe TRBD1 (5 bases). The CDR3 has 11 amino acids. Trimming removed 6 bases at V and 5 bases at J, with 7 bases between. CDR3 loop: CASSGGYGYTF. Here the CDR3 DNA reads TGTGCCAGCAGCGGGGGTTATGGCTACACCTTC.

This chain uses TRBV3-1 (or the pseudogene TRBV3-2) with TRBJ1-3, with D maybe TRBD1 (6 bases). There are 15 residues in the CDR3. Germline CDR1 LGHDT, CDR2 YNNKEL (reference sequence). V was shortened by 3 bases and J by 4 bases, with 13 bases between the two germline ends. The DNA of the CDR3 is TGTGCCAGCAGCCATATGACAGGTGGGGGAAACACCATATATTTT. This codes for CASSHMTGGGNTIYF.

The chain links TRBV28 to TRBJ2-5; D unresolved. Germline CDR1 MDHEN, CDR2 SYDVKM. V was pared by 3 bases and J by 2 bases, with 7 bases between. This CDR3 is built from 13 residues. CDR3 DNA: TGTGCCAGCAGTTTTAGACTGCAAGAGACCCAGTACTTC. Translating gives CASSFRLQETQYF. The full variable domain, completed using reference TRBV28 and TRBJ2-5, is DVKVTQSSRYLVKRTGEKVFLECVQDMDHENMFWYRQDPGLGLRLIYFSYDVKMKEKGDIPEGYSVSREKKERFSLILESASTNQTSMYLCASSFRLQETQYFGPGTRLLVL.

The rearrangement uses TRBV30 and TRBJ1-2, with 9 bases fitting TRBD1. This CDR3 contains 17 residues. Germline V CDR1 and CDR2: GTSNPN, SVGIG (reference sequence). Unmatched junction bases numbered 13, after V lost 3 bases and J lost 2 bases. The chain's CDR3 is CAWSTLTGTGPNYGYTF. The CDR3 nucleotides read TGTGCCTGGAGCACCCTGACCGGGACAGGGCCCAACTATGGCTACACCTTC.